This T cell receptor beta chain comes out of a study of blood T cells in healthy people across ages. On the study more broadly: Per two T cells, template switching captured roughly one barcoded beta molecule.

Combining a sample-barcoded 5' primer with a J-beta primer mix, a second PCR ran for roughly 7 to 12 cycles. MiXCR was run by TCRdb on the 5' RACE reads, yielding one entry per CDR3 protein. The sample records under 750,000 distinct CDR3 sequences, roughly 48% being singletons. Germline V gives CDR1 SGHVS, CDR2 FQNEAQ. V lost 5 bases, J lost 10 bases, and 15 bases lay in between. This CDR3 is built from 13 residues. The receptor was isolated from a man older than 75 in good health. Sequenced: blood. This chain links TRBV7-8 with TRBJ2-1; D remains unclear. The CDR3 nucleotides read TGTGCCAGCAGCACGAGTTATCAAAGGGAGCAGTTCTTC. Its protein is CASSTSYQREQFF.